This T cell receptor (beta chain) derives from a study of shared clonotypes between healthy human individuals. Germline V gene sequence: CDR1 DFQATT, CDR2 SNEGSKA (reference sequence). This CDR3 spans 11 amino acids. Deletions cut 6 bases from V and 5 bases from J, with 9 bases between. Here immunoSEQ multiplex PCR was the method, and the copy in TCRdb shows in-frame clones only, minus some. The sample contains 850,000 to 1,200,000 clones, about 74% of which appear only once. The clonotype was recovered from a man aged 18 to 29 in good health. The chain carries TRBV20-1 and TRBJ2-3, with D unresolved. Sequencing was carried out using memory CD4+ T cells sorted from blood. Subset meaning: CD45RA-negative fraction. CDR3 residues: CSACVRDTQYF. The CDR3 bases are TGCAGTGCATGCGTCAGAGATACGCAGTATTTT.